This record looks at one T cell receptor (beta chain) sequence and its context. Libraries were prepared by immunoSEQ multiplex PCR; TCRdb keeps only in-frame clonotypes and omits some of them. The sample lists roughly 110,000 clones; 85% to 95% were seen once. This specimen comes from a study of T cell changes during pregnancy in multiple sclerosis. Germline CDR1 SGHDN, CDR2 FVKESK. V was pared by 3 bases and J by 5 bases, with 5 bases of the junction left unmatched. The CDR3 loop spans 14 amino acids. Sequencing was performed on peripheral blood, taken in the third trimester of pregnancy. This clonotype was sampled from a female donor in good health, enrolled as a control in a pregnancy study. V and J are TRBV14 and TRBJ1-1, with TRBD1 matching over 8 bases. The CDR3 DNA reads TGTGCCAGCAGCCATCGACAGGGGTCTACTGAAGCTTTCTTT. This codes for CASSHRQGSTEAFF.